This T cell receptor (beta chain) was sequenced in a study of blood T cell repertoires in COVID-19. Looking at the study overall: Spain, Italy and the United States supplied samples that represented acute and convalescent COVID-19. In each case, the material was cDNA or gDNA derived from T cells, B-cell-depleted T cells, or PBMCs.

Original processing methods: The authors estimated nucleated cell counts from reference gene primer amplification. Clones were sequenced by immunoSEQ multiplex PCR, and TCRdb holds only the in-frame ones, with some missing. The V and J calls and clone size come from that table; D and trimming were worked out from the DNA. The table includes under 80,000 clones, roughly 80% detected once. The ends were cut back, 8 bases at V and 7 bases at J, with 9 bases in the middle. The CDR3 runs to 12 residues. Germline V CDR1 and CDR2: SNHLY, FYNNEI. This clonotype originated in a human donor in a cohort sampled during active COVID-19. The J gene is TRBJ1-6, the V gene TRBV2; D unresolved. The sequenced sample consisted of peripheral blood. The CDR3 sequence is CASGRWNSPLHF. The DNA of the CDR3 is TGTGCCAGCGGCCGTTGGAATTCACCCCTCCACTTT.